This T cell receptor (beta chain) was found in a study of blood T cells in healthy people across ages. Worth noting for this clonotype: Its antigen is unidentified.

Combining a sample-barcoded 5' primer with a J-beta primer mix, a second PCR ran for roughly 7 to 12 cycles. TCRdb analysed the 5' RACE reads with MiXCR anew, one entry per CDR3 protein. Of about 970,000 distinct CDR3 sequences in the sample, 51% were seen once. Trimming took off 6 bases at V and 3 bases at J, with 16 bases between the two ends. The V gene's germline CDR1 is LNHNV and CDR2 YYDKDF (reference sequence). The CDR3 runs to 15 residues. Samples had at least 7 million PBMCs isolated from them. Study-wide results and limits: Getting older went along with TCR beta diversity per million T cells dropping roughly linearly. Leaving the PBMCs unsorted stopped any conclusive comparison of naive versus antigen-experienced cells. Diversity of TCR beta correlated strongly with naive T cell percentage.

Sequenced: blood. This TCR was sampled from a woman aged 60-70 years in good health. This chain links TRBV15 with TRBJ2-3; D unclear. The CDR3 region is CATSTFGQVTDTQYF. DNA for the CDR3: TGTGCCACCAGTACGTTTGGGCAGGTGACAGATACGCAGTATTTT.